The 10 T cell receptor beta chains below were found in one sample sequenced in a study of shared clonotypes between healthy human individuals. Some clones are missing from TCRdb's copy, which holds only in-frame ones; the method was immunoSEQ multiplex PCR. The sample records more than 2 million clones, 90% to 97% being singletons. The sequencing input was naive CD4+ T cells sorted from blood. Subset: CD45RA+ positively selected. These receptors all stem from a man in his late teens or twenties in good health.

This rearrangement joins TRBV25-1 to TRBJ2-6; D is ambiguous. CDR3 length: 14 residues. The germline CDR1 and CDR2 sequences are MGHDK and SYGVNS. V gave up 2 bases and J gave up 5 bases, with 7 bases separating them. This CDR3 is CASSEPSRANVLTF. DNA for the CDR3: TGTGCCAGCAGTGAACCCTCCCGGGCCAACGTCCTGACTTTC.

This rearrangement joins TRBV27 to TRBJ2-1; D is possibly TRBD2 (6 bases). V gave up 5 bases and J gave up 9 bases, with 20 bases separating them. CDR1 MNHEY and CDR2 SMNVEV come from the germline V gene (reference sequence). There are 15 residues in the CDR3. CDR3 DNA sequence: TGTGCCAGCAGTCTCCGTGGAGGGCCGATGGGTGAGCAGTTCTTC. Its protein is CASSLRGGPMGEQFF.

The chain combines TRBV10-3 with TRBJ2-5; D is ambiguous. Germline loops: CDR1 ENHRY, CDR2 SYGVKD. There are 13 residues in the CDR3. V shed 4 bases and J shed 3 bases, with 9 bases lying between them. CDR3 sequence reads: CAISGSHEETQYF. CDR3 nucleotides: TGTGCCATCAGTGGCTCCCACGAAGAGACCCAGTACTTC.

CDR3 protein: CASSQRERSYNEQFF. CDR3 DNA: TGTGCCAGCAGTCAACGGGAGAGGTCCTACAATGAGCAGTTCTTC. This chain connects TRBV6-5 to TRBJ2-1, with a weak D call TRBD2 (6 bases). Per germline, CDR1 MNHEY and CDR2 SVGAGI. Deletions cut 5 bases from V and 1 base from J, with 12 bases between. CDR3 size: 15 residues.

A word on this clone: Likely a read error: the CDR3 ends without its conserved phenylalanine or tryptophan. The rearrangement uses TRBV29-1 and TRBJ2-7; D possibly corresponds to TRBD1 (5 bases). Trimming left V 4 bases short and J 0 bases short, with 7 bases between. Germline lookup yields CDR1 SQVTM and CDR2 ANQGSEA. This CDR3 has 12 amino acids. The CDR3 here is CSVVQGSYEQYL. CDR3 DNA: TGCAGCGTTGTGCAGGGCTCCTACGAGCAGTACCTC.

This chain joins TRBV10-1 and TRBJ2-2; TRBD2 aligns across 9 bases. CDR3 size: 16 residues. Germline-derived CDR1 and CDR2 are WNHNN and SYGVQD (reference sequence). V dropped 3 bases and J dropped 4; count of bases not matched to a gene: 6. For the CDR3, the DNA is TGCGCCAGCAGTGATTTTAGCGGGAGAGGCACCGGGGAGCTGTTTTTT. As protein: CASSDFSGRGTGELFF.

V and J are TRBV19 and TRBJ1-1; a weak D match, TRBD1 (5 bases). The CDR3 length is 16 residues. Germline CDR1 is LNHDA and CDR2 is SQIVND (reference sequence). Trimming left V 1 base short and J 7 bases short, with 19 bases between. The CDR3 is CASSIGVRGTFIEAFF. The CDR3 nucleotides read TGTGCCAGTAGTATAGGAGTAAGGGGAACCTTTATTGAAGCTTTCTTT.

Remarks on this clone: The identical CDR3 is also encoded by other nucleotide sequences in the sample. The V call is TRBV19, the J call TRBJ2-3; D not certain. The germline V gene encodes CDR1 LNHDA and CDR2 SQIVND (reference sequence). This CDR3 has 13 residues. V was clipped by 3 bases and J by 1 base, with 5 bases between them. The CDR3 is CASSIVGTDTQYF. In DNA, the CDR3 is TGTGCCAGTAGTATCGTGGGCACAGATACGCAGTATTTT.

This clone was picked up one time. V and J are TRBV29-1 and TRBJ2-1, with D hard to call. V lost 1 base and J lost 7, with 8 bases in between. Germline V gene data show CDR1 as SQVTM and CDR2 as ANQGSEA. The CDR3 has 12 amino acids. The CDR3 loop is CSVEGLGNEQFF. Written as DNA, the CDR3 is TGCAGCGTTGAAGGTCTGGGTAATGAGCAGTTCTTC.

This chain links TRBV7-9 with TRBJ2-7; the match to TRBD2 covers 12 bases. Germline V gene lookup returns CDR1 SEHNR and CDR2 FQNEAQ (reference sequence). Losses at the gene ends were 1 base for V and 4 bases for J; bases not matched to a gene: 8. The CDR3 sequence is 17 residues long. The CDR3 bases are TGTGCCAGCAGCTTAGGGGCCTGGACTAGCGGGATGTACGAGCAGTACTTC. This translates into CASSLGAWTSGMYEQYF.